Below, one T cell receptor (beta chain) is given with its context. Generated by immunoSEQ multiplex PCR, the TCRdb table keeps only in-frame clones and is missing some. Among 72,000 or so clones, more than 80% were seen once, and the ten largest hold approximately 32%. The sample originates from a study of blood T cell repertoires in COVID-19. About the study: Acute-phase and convalescent COVID-19 samples originated in the United States, Italy and Spain. The analysed material was cDNA or gDNA that came from T cells, B-cell-depleted T cells, or PBMCs.

CDR1 is SGHNT, CDR2 YENEEA, per germline. CDR3 length equals 13 residues. Sequenced input: peripheral blood. This chain joins TRBV11-3 and TRBJ1-2; tentatively, D is TRBD1 (5 bases). The receptor's source is a woman older than 75 with active or convalescent COVID-19. The CDR3 region is CAVDKIAGYGYTF. Here the CDR3 DNA reads TGTGCTGTGGACAAAATTGCGGGGTATGGCTACACCTTC.